A selection of T cell receptor beta chains follows, all from one sample in a study of blood T cell repertoires in COVID-19. Measured with immunoSEQ multiplex PCR; TCRdb has only the in-frame clones, and not every one. Here the sample spans some 350,000 clones, nearly 90% being singletons. Sequencing was done on a sample of peripheral blood. The receptors originated from a man aged 18-30 years with active or convalescent COVID-19. Both conserved end residues are part of each CDR3. Each record gives: clone size, J gene, V gene, D gene, CDR3 protein, CDR3 DNA. A D gene is named only where the DNA matches it firmly. Expanded clones get a size class; other rows say once, few or many, or leave the size out.

size: .; J: TRBJ2-7; V: TRBV28; D: .; CDR3: CASSLYTGPYEQYF; DNA: TGTGCCAGCAGTTTATATACAGGGCCCTACGAGCAGTACTTC
size: .; J: TRBJ2-2; V: TRBV6-6; D: .; CDR3: CASSYGGSTGELFF; DNA: TGTGCCAGCAGTTACGGAGGTTCCACCGGGGAGCTGTTTTTT
size: .; J: TRBJ1-5; V: TRBV18; D: .; CDR3: CASSHGVQPQHF; DNA: TGTGCCAGCTCACACGGGGTTCAGCCCCAGCATTTT
size: few; J: TRBJ2-2; V: TRBV25-1; D: .; CDR3: CASSEFGVANTGELFF; DNA: TGTGCCAGCAGTGAATTCGGGGTCGCGAACACCGGGGAGCTGTTTTTT
size: .; J: TRBJ2-5; V: TRBV7-3; D: .; CDR3: CASSPLAGAQETQYF; DNA: TGTGCCAGCAGCCCACTTGCGGGGGCCCAAGAGACCCAGTACTTC
size: .; J: TRBJ1-5; V: TRBV24-1; D: .; CDR3: CATSDGFRTDNQPQHF; DNA: TGTGCCACCAGTGATGGCTTTCGGACAGACAATCAGCCCCAGCATTTT
size: .; J: TRBJ2-7; V: TRBV7-9; D: TRBD1; CDR3: CASRYTDRGPYEQYF; DNA: TGTGCCAGCAGATACACCGACAGGGGGCCCTACGAGCAGTACTTC
size: few; J: TRBJ2-1; V: TRBV19; D: .; CDR3: CASTERPLTYNEQFF; DNA: TGTGCCAGTACCGAGAGGCCCCTAACCTACAATGAGCAGTTCTTC
size: .; J: TRBJ1-4; V: TRBV27; D: TRBD1; CDR3: CASSTGGKLFF; DNA: TGTGCCAGCAGCACAGGGGGAAAACTGTTTTTT
size: .; J: TRBJ1-6; V: TRBV6-5; D: .; CDR3: CASSYLDSLNSPLHF; DNA: TGTGCCAGCAGTTACCTGGACAGTTTGAATTCACCCCTCCACTTT
size: .; J: TRBJ2-5; V: TRBV29-1; D: .; CDR3: CSVDPLALVETQYF; DNA: TGCAGCGTTGACCCATTAGCGTTAGTGGAGACCCAGTACTTC